The 27 T cell receptor beta chains in this list originate from one sample, sequenced in a study of Ad26.COV2.S vaccination and SARS-CoV-2 variants. Method: immunoSEQ multiplex PCR; TCRdb's copy keeps in-frame clones and lacks some. Here the sample spans hundreds of thousands of clones, roughly 87% being singletons. Documented treatment: 19 received Ad26.COV2.S at low or high dose, single or two shots; about 5 received placebo; per-sample allocation not given. At day 63 after the first vaccine or placebo injection, samples were drawn. The starting material was peripheral blood, obtained in a trial of Ad26.COV2.S vaccine versus placebo. These receptors were collected from a person between 18 and 65 years old who received the Ad26.COV2.S COVID-19 vaccine or a placebo.

There are a few counts of this clone. Written as DNA, the CDR3 is TGTGCCAGCAGTTACGGACTAGCGGGGGACACCGGGGAGCTGTTTTTT. Translated: CASSYGLAGDTGELFF. The rearrangement uses TRBV6-5 and TRBJ2-2; 13 positions agree with TRBD2. Germline loops: CDR1 MNHEY, CDR2 SVGAGI. Trimming at V came to 2 bases and at J to 3 bases, leaving 0 bases not matched to a gene. The CDR3 runs 16 residues.

This chain uses TRBV9 with TRBJ2-3; TRBD2 matches 16 bases. Germline V gives CDR1 SGDLS, CDR2 YYNGEE. This CDR3 contains 18 residues. With 4 bases clipped from V and 5 bases from J, the junction kept 10 bases outside the gene matches. As DNA, the CDR3 is TGTGCCAGCAGCTTCCAAGGGACTAGCGGGGGGGCCGAAGATACGCAGTATTTT. Protein: CASSFQGTSGGAEDTQYF.

This chain joins TRBV5-6 and TRBJ1-3, with D uncertain. CDR1 is SGHDT and CDR2 is YYEEEE in the germline V gene. The CDR3 covers 17 residues. V shed 7 bases and J shed 0 bases, with 20 bases lying between them. The CDR3 DNA follows: TGTGCCAGCCGGTCTCTGGAGCCCCTCCGCTCTGGAAACACCATATATTTT. This gives the protein CASRSLEPLRSGNTIYF. Full variable domain (rest looked up from reference TRBV5-6 and TRBJ1-3): DAGVTQSPTHLIKTRGQQVTLRCSPKSGHDTVSWYQQALGQGPQFIFQYYEEEERQRGNFPDRFSGHQFPNYSSELNVNALLLGDSALYLCASRSLEPLRSGNTIYFGEGSWLTVV.

The rearrangement links TRBV7-6 to TRBJ2-7; TRBD2 agrees at 9 bases. CDR1 and CDR2 (germline): SGHVS, FNYEAQ. The V and J ends lost 5 bases and 0 bases, in that order; junction bases with no gene match: 14. The CDR3 loop spans 18 amino acids. CDR3 region: CASSRSGGHIDSSYEQYF. For the CDR3, the DNA is TGTGCCAGCAGCCGTAGCGGGGGACATATCGATAGCTCCTACGAGCAGTACTTC.

The J gene is TRBJ1-2, the V gene TRBV27, with unresolved D. V shed 5 bases and J shed 0 bases, with 13 bases lying between them. CDR3 length: 15 residues. Germline CDR1 and CDR2: MNHEY and SMNVEV (reference sequence). CDR3 protein: CASSLGREANYGYTF. CDR3 sequence (DNA): TGTGCCAGCAGTCTCGGGCGGGAGGCTAACTATGGCTACACCTTC.

This clone was seen only once. The chain recombines TRBV6-1 with TRBJ1-1, with 10 bases aligning to TRBD1. Unmatched junction bases numbered 7, after V lost 2 bases and J lost 10 bases. Germline CDR1 reads MNHNS; CDR2 reads SASEGT. The CDR3 loop spans 14 amino acids. CDR3 sequence: CASSENDRGLRAFF. CDR3 nucleotides: TGTGCCAGCAGTGAAAATGACAGGGGGCTCCGAGCTTTCTTT.

Here the CDR3 reads CASSQDPAPSSTDTQYF. CDR3 sequence (DNA): TGTGCCAGCAGCCAAGATCCGGCTCCCTCTAGCACAGATACGCAGTATTTT. This sequence joins TRBV4-2 and TRBJ2-3; D is unresolved. The CDR3 is 17 residues long. CDR1 LGHNA and CDR2 YNFKEQ come from the germline V gene. Trimming took 0 bases from V and 0 from J, leaving 13 bases between them.

This clone came up once. This chain uses TRBV19 with TRBJ2-1, with D uncertain. Trimming shortened V by 3 bases and J by 0 bases, and 18 bases separated the two germline ends. CDR1 is LNHDA and CDR2 is SQIVND in the germline V gene (reference sequence). The CDR3 has 18 amino acids. CDR3: CASSIPPGTYSSYNEQFF. CDR3 coding DNA: TGTGCCAGTAGTATTCCTCCAGGAACTTACAGCTCCTACAATGAGCAGTTCTTC.

This clone was seen more than once but under ten times. This chain uses TRBV6-1 with TRBJ2-7, with unresolved D. V was pared by 3 bases and J by 7 bases, with 13 bases between. This CDR3 spans 13 amino acids. Germline CDR1 MNHNS, CDR2 SASEGT. The CDR3 protein is CASSDGDLREQYF. CDR3 nucleotides: TGTGCCAGCAGTGATGGGGATCTTCGGGAGCAGTACTTC.

This clone came up once. The chain employs TRBV10-3 and TRBJ1-5; unclear D gene. CDR3 size: 15 residues. Trimming left V 3 bases short and J 3 bases short, with 12 bases between. The germline gives CDR1 ENHRY, CDR2 SYGVKD. CDR3 protein: CAISENRDDNQPQHF. In nucleotides, the CDR3 is TGTGCCATCAGTGAAAACAGAGATGACAATCAGCCCCAGCATTTT.

This clone showed up just a few times. This chain uses TRBV18 with TRBJ1-1; no clear D. The V gene lost 5 bases and the J gene lost 1 base, with 14 bases spanning the gap. Per the germline V gene, CDR1 is KGHSH and CDR2 is LQKENI. CDR3 length: 15 residues. The CDR3 nucleotides read TGTGCCAGCTCATCAAACCTAACCCGGAACACTGAAGCTTTCTTT. This sequence encodes CASSSNLTRNTEAFF.

V usage is TRBV5-1 and J usage is TRBJ2-5; possibly TRBD2 for D (6 bases). This CDR3 spans 15 amino acids. The ends were cut back, 4 bases at V and 3 bases at J, with 16 bases in the middle. Germline loops: CDR1 SGHRS, CDR2 YFSETQ. The CDR3 sequence: CASSPRGGREETQYF. In nucleotides, the CDR3 is TGCGCCAGCAGCCCGCGGGGAGGCAGGGAAGAGACCCAGTACTTC.

The V and J genes are TRBV7-3 and TRBJ2-1; D is possibly TRBD1 or TRBD2 (5 bases each). CDR3 size: 15 residues. Germline CDR1 is SGHTA and CDR2 is FQGTGA. Trimming pared 0 bases from V and 4 bases from J, leaving 10 bases between. In DNA form, the CDR3 reads TGTGCCAGCAGCTTAACGCTGGGGGATTACAATGAGCAGTTCTTC. This gives the protein CASSLTLGDYNEQFF.

The chain has TRBV9 and TRBJ1-4, with unresolved D. Germline CDR1 is SGDLS and CDR2 is YYNGEE. V lost 2 bases and J lost 3, with 5 bases in between. This CDR3 is built from 13 residues. For the CDR3, the DNA is TGTGCCAGCAGCGTTGGGGCTAATGAAAAACTGTTTTTT. Translation: CASSVGANEKLFF.

The rearrangement joins TRBV3-1 (or the pseudogene TRBV3-2) to TRBJ2-7, with 8 nucleotides matching TRBD1. From germline, CDR1 is LGHDT and CDR2 YNNKEL (reference sequence). The CDR3 loop spans 13 amino acids. V lost 4 bases and J lost 6; bases outside the gene matches: 5. In DNA, the CDR3 is TGTGCCAGCAGCCCAGTCAGGGGGCGCGAGCAGTACTTC. Translation: CASSPVRGREQYF.

This CDR3 is CAISEGRAEVYTF. The CDR3 DNA is TGTGCCATCAGTGAGGGCAGGGCTGAAGTCTACACCTTC. V usage is TRBV10-3 and J usage is TRBJ1-2; D might be TRBD1 (5 bases). This CDR3 comprises 13 residues. Looked up from germline, CDR1 is ENHRY and CDR2 is SYGVKD. V lost 2 bases, J lost 10 bases, and 14 bases lay in between.

The gene calls are TRBV7-2 and TRBJ2-7; D ambiguous. The V end lost 1 base, the J end lost 3 bases, and 13 bases lay between the germline ends. Germline values: CDR1 SGHTA, CDR2 FQGNSA. This CDR3 has 15 amino acids. Here the CDR3 reads CASSLEAGSFYEQYF. The CDR3 DNA reads as TGTGCCAGCAGCTTAGAGGCAGGTTCGTTCTACGAGCAGTACTTC.

This chain uses TRBV4-2 with TRBJ2-3; D is undetermined. The CDR3 totals 13 residues. Trimming cost V 0 bases and J 5 bases, with 6 bases left between them. Germline CDR1 and CDR2: LGHNA and YNFKEQ. CDR3: CASSQDLGDTQYF. Here the CDR3 DNA reads TGTGCCAGCAGCCAAGATTTGGGAGATACGCAGTATTTT.

The gene calls are TRBV7-3 and TRBJ2-1; the match to TRBD2 covers 7 bases. CDR1 and CDR2 (germline): SGHTA, FQGTGA. Trimming at V came to 1 base and at J to 4 bases, leaving 4 bases not matched to a gene. This CDR3 spans 15 amino acids. The CDR3 DNA sequence: TGTGCCAGCAGCTTAATGCGCGGGAGTTACAATGAGCAGTTCTTC. Amino acids: CASSLMRGSYNEQFF.

The genes are TRBV4-2 and TRBJ1-1; D is unresolved. Germline values: CDR1 LGHNA, CDR2 YNFKEQ. The CDR3 has 14 amino acids. V shed 0 bases and J shed 6 bases, with 11 bases lying between them. The CDR3 loop reads CASSQEAAAPEAFF. In DNA, the CDR3 is TGTGCCAGCAGCCAAGAGGCAGCCGCCCCTGAAGCTTTCTTT.

The chain joins TRBV29-1 to TRBJ1-5; perhaps TRBD1 as D (5 bases). The germline gives CDR1 SQVTM, CDR2 ANQGSEA. The CDR3 contains 13 residues. V lost 6 bases to trimming and J lost 2 bases, with 11 bases between them. The CDR3 nucleotides are TGCAGCGTCGGACGAGGGGGCAATCAGCCCCAGCATTTT. The encoded protein is CSVGRGGNQPQHF. Full variable domain (outside the CDR3, taken from reference TRBV29-1 and TRBJ1-5): SAVISQKPSRDICQRGTSLTIQCQVDSQVTMMFWYRQQPGQSLTLIATANQGSEATYESGFVIDKFPISRPNLTFSTLTVSNMSPEDSSIYLCSVGRGGNQPQHFGDGTRLSIL.

For this clone: An end of the junction differs from the germline gene, which may be a read error. J is TRBJ2-5 and V is TRBV7-7; 12 bases line up with TRBD2. The CDR3 has 15 residues. Germline values: CDR1 SSHAT, CDR2 FNYEAQ (reference sequence). CDR3 sequence: CASSLTSGGKETQYF. As DNA, the CDR3 is TGTGCTAGCAGCTTAACTAGCGGGGGGAAAGAGACCCAGTACTTC.

The chain combines TRBV13 with TRBJ2-3; TRBD2 matches at 12 bases. This CDR3 spans 15 amino acids. The J segment lost 5 bases and the V segment lost 8 bases, leaving 8 bases of the junction unmatched. CDR1 is PRHDT and CDR2 is FYEKMQ in the germline V gene (reference sequence). The CDR3 here is CASLTSGGSEDTQYF. The CDR3 region has the DNA TGTGCCAGCTTGACTAGCGGGGGATCAGAAGATACGCAGTATTTT.

The J gene is TRBJ2-1, the V gene TRBV10-2; D uncertain. The CDR3 totals 13 residues. Per the germline V gene, CDR1 is WSHSY and CDR2 is SAAADI. The V and J ends lost 5 bases and 6 bases respectively, with 11 bases between them. The DNA for the CDR3 is TGCGCCAGCAGTCTCAGGCTACCCAATGAGCAGTTCTTC. Protein product: CASSLRLPNEQFF.

This chain uses TRBV6-5 with TRBJ1-2, with no clear D. CDR1 and CDR2 (germline): MNHEY, SVGAGI. CDR3 length equals 13 residues. Deletions cut 6 bases from V and 5 bases from J, with 13 bases between. CDR3 sequence: CASSHPGEYGYTF. CDR3 nucleotide sequence: TGTGCCAGCAGCCACCCGGGCGAGTATGGCTACACCTTC.

This clone was seen once. This chain connects TRBV5-1 to TRBJ2-3; 11 bases map to TRBD2. The V gene end was trimmed by 5 bases and the J gene end by 5 bases; junction bases not matched to a gene: 7. The CDR3 consists of 15 residues. Germline V gives CDR1 SGHRS, CDR2 YFSETQ. Here the CDR3 DNA reads TGCGCCAGCAGGAATAGCGGGGGGGCCGTAGATACGCAGTATTTT. Translating gives CASRNSGGAVDTQYF.

The chain carries TRBV12-3 or TRBV12-4 and TRBJ1-1; D unresolved. CDR3 length equals 13 residues. V shed 1 base and J shed 7 bases, with 10 bases lying between them. The CDR3: CASSLVAVHEAFF. In DNA form, the CDR3 reads TGTGCCAGCAGTTTAGTCGCAGTCCATGAAGCTTTCTTT.